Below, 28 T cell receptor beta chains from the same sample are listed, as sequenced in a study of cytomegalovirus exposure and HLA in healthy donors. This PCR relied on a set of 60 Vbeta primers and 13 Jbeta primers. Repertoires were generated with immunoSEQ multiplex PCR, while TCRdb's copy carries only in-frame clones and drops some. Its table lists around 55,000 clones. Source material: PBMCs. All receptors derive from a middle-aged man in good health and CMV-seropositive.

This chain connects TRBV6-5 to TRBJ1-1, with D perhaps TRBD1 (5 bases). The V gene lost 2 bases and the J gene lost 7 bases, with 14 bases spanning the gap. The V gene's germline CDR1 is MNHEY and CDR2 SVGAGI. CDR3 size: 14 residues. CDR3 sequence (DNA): TGTGCCAGCAGTTACATTCCCAGGGCACTTGAAGCTTTCTTT. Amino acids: CASSYIPRALEAFF.

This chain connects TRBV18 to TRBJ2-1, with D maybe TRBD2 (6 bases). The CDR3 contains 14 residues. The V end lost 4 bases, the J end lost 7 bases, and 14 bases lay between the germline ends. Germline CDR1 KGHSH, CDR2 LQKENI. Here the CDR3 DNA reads TGTGCCAGCTCACAGGCTAGCGAGGTAAATGAGCAGTTCTTC. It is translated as CASSQASEVNEQFF.

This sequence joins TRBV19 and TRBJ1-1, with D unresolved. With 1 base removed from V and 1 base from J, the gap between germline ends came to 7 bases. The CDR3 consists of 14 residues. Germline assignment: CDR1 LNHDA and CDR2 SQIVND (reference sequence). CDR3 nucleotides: TGTGCCAGTAGTATAGGGCATAAGAACACTGAAGCTTTCTTT. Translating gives CASSIGHKNTEAFF.

CDR3 DNA: TGTGCCAGCAGCCGACAGGGAAACACTGAAGCTTTCTTT. As protein: CASSRQGNTEAFF. The rearrangement links TRBV27 to TRBJ1-1; 7 positions agree with TRBD1. Germline values: CDR1 MNHEY, CDR2 SMNVEV (reference sequence). The J segment lost 2 bases and the V segment lost 6 bases, leaving 3 bases of the junction unmatched. The CDR3 spans 13 residues.

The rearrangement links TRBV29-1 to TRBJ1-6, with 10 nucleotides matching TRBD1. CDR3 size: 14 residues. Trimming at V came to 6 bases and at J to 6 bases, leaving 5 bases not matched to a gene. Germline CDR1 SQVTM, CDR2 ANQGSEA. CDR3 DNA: TGCAGCGTGGGGACAGGGGAAGGTAATTCACCCCTCCACTTT. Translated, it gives CSVGTGEGNSPLHF. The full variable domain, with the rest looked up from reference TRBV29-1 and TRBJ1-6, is SAVISQKPSRDICQRGTSLTIQCQVDSQVTMMFWYRQQPGQSLTLIATANQGSEATYESGFVIDKFPISRPNLTFSTLTVSNMSPEDSSIYLCSVGTGEGNSPLHFGNGTRLTVT.

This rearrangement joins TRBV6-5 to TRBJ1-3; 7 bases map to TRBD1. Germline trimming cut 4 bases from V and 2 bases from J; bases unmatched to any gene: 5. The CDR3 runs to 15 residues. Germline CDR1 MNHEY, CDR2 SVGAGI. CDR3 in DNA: TGTGCCAGCAGTTTGACAGGGCTGGCTGGAAACACCATATATTTT. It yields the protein CASSLTGLAGNTIYF.

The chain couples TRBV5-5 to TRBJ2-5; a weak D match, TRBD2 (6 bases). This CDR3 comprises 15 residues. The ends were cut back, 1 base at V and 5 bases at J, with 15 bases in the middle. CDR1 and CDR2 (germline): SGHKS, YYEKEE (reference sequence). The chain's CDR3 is CASSLYGAREETQYF. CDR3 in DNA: TGTGCCAGCAGCTTGTATGGGGCCCGGGAGGAGACCCAGTACTTC. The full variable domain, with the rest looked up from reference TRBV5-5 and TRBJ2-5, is DAGVTQSPTHLIKTRGQQVTLRCSPISGHKSVSWYQQVLGQGPQFIFQYYEKEERGRGNFPDRFSARQFPNYSSELNVNALLLGDSALYLCASSLYGAREETQYFGPGTRLLVL.

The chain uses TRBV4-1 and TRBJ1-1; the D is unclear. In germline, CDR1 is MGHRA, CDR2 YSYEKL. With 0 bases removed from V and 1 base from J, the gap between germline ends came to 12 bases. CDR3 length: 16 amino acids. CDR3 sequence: CASSQDRRPSNTEAFF. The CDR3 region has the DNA TGCGCCAGCAGCCAAGATAGGAGACCCTCGAACACTGAAGCTTTCTTT.

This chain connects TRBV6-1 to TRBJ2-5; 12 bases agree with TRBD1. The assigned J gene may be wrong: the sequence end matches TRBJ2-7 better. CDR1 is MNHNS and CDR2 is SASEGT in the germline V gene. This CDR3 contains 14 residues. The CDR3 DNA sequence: TGTGCCAGCAGTCCCGGGACAGGGGGCAACGAGCAGTACTTC. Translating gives CASSPGTGGNEQYF.

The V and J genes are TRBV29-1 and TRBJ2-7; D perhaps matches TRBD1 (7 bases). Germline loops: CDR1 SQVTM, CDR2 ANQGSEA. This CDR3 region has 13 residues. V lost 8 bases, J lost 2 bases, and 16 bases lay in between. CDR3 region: CSTRDSGAYEQYF. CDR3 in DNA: TGCAGCACGCGGGACAGCGGCGCCTACGAGCAGTACTTC.

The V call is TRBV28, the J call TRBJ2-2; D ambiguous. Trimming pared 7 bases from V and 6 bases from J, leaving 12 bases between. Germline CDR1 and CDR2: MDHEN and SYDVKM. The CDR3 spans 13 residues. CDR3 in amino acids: CASTKEVAGELFF. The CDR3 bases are TGTGCCAGCACCAAAGAAGTAGCCGGGGAGCTGTTTTTT.

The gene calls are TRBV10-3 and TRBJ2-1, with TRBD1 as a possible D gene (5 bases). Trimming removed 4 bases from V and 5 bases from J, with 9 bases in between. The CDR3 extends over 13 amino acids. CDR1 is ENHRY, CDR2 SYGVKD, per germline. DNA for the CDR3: TGTGCCATCAGTGCAGGGTGGGACAATGAGCAGTTCTTC. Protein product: CAISAGWDNEQFF.

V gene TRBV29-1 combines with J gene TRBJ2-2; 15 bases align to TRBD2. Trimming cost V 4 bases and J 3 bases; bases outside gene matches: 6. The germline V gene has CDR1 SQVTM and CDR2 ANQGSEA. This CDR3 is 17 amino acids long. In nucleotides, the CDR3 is TGCAGCGTTGTAGGGACTAGCGGGGGGTGGGACACCGGGGAGCTGTTTTTT. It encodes CSVVGTSGGWDTGELFF.

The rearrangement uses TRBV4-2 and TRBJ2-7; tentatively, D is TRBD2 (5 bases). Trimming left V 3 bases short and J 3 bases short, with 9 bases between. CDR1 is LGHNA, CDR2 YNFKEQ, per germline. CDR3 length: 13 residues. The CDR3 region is CASSQRLNYEQYF. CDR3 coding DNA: TGTGCCAGCAGCCAGAGACTAAACTACGAGCAGTACTTC.

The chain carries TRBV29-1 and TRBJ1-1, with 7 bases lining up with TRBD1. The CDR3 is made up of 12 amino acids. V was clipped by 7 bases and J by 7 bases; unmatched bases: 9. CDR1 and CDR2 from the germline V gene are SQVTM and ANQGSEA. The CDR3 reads CSAEKGGGEAFF. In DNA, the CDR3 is TGCAGCGCCGAAAAAGGGGGCGGTGAAGCTTTCTTT.

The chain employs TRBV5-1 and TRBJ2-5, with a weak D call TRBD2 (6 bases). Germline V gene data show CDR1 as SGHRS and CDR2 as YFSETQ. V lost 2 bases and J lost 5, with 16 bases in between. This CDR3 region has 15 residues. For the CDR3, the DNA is TGCGCCAGCAGCTTAGAATCGCGGGGACGGGAGACCCAGTACTTC. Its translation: CASSLESRGRETQYF.

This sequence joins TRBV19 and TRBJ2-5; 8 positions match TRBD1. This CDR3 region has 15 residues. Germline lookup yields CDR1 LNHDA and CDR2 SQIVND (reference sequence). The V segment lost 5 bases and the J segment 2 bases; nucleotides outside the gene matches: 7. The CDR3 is CASSVITGGQETQYF. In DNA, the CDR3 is TGTGCCAGTAGTGTCATAACAGGGGGGCAAGAGACCCAGTACTTC.

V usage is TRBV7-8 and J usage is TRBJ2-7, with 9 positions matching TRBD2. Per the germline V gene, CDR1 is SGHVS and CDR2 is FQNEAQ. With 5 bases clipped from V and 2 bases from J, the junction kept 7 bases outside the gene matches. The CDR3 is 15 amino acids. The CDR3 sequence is CASSPPTSGTYEQYF. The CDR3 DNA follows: TGTGCCAGCAGCCCCCCGACTAGCGGTACCTACGAGCAGTACTTC.

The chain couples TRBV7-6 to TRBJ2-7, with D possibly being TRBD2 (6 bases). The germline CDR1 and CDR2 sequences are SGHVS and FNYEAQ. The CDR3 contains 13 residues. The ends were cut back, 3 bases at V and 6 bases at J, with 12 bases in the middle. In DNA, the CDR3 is TGTGCCAGCAGCTTGGGACTTGGAGCCGAGCAGTACTTC. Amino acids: CASSLGLGAEQYF.

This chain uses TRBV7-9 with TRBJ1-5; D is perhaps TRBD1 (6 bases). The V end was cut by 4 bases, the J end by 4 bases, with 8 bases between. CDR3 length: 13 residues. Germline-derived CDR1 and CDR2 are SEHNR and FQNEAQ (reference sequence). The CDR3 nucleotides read TGTGCCAGCAGCTCAGGGGCTAATCAGCCCCAGCATTTT. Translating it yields CASSSGANQPQHF.

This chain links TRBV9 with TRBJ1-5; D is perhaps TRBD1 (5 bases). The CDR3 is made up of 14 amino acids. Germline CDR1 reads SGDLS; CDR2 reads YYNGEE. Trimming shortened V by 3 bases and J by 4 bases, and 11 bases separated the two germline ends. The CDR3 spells CASSAGAGNQPQHF. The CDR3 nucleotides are TGTGCCAGCAGCGCCGGGGCGGGAAATCAGCCCCAGCATTTT.

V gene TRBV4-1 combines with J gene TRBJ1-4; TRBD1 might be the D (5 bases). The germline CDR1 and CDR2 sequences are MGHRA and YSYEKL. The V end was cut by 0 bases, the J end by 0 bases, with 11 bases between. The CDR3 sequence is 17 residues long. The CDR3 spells CASSQDPGGATNEKLFF. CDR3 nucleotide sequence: TGCGCCAGCAGCCAAGATCCGGGAGGGGCAACTAATGAAAAACTGTTTTTT.

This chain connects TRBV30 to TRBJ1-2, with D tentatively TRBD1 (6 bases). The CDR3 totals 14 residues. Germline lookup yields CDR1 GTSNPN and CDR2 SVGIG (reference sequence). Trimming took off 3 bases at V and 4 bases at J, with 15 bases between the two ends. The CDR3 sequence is CAWSGIRGFYGYTF. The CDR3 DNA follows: TGTGCCTGGAGCGGTATAAGGGGGTTCTATGGCTACACCTTC.

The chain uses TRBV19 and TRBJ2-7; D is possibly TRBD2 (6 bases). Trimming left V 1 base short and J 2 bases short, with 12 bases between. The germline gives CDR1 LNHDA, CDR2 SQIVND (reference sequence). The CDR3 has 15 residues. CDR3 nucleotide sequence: TGTGCCAGTAGTATAGCCGGGAGTTCTACCTACGAGCAGTACTTC. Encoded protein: CASSIAGSSTYEQYF. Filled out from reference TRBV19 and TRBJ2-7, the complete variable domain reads DGGITQSPKYLFRKEGQNVTLSCEQNLNHDAMYWYRQDPGQGLRLIYYSQIVNDFQKGDIAEGYSVSREKKESFPLTVTSAQKNPTAFYLCASSIAGSSTYEQYFGPGTRLTVT.

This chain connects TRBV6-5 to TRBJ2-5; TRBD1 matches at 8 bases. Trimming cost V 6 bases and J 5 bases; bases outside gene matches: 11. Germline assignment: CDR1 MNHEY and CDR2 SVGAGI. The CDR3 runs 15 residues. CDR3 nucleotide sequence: TGTGCCAGCAGGGAGCGGACAGGGTTGACGGAGACCCAGTACTTC. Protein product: CASRERTGLTETQYF.

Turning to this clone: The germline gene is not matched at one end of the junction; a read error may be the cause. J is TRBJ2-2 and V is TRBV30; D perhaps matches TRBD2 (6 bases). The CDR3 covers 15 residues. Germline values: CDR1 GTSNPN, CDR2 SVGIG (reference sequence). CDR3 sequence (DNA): TGTGCCGGGAGTGTAACGGGGGTGAGCACCGGGGAGCTGTTTTTT. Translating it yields CAGSVTGVSTGELFF.

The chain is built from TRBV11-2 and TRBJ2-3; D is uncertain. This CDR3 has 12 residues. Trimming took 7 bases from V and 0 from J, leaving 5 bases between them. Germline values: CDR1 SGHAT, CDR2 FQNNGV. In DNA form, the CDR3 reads TGTGCCAGCACCCAAAGCACAGATACGCAGTATTTT. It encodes CASTQSTDTQYF.

Here the CDR3 DNA reads TGCGCCAGCGACCGGGGGGCGGGGACTCAAGAGACCCAGTACTTC. Its protein is CASDRGAGTQETQYF. The J gene is TRBJ2-5, the V gene TRBV5-1; D might be TRBD2 (7 bases). Germline V gene data show CDR1 as SGHRS and CDR2 as YFSETQ. V was shortened by 7 bases and J by 2 bases, with 18 bases between the two germline ends. The CDR3 consists of 15 residues.